A selection of T cell receptor beta chains follows, all from one sample in a study of blood T cell repertoires in COVID-19. TCRdb's copy holds only in-frame clones and misses some; the assay was immunoSEQ multiplex PCR. Here the sample spans around 180,000 clones, about 86% being singletons. Specimen: peripheral blood. These receptor sequences come from a woman in her 30s with active or convalescent COVID-19. Each CDR3 is given with its conserved first and last residue. Fields, in order: V gene, J gene, clone size, CDR3 length, D gene, CDR3 protein, CDR3 DNA. A D gene is named only where the DNA matches it firmly. Clone size is given for some rows only: seen once, a few or many times, or a class if the clone is expanded.

>TRBV2|TRBJ2-7|-|17|TRBD1
CASSEWGGQGSFYEQYF
TGTGCCAGCAGTGAATGGGGAGGACAGGGCTCTTTCTACGAGCAGTACTTC
>TRBV2|TRBJ2-7|-|13|-
CASSGSGSHEQYF
TGTGCCAGCAGTGGGTCAGGGTCTCACGAGCAGTACTTC
>TRBV27|TRBJ1-6|-|15|TRBD1
CASSNRQGMRSPLHF
TGTGCCAGCAGTAATCGACAGGGGATGAGGTCACCCCTCCACTTT
>TRBV3-1/TRBV3-2|TRBJ1-5|-|14|-
CASSQGTGDQPQHF
TGTGCCAGCAGCCAGGGAACAGGTGATCAGCCCCAGCATTTT
>TRBV7-9|TRBJ2-3|-|16|TRBD2
CASSVRGLASTDTQYF
TGTGCCAGCAGCGTGCGAGGACTAGCTAGCACAGATACGCAGTATTTT
>TRBV3-1/TRBV3-2|TRBJ2-1|-|18|-
CASSPTVPGGSSYNEQFF
TGTGCCAGCAGCCCGACTGTCCCCGGGGGTTCCTCCTACAATGAGCAGTTCTTC
>TRBV19|TRBJ2-1|-|14|TRBD1
CASSIGQGYNEQFF
TGTGCCAGTAGTATCGGACAGGGCTACAATGAGCAGTTCTTC
>TRBV19|TRBJ1-1|-|14|-
CASSHGGSGIEAFF
TGTGCCAGTAGCCACGGCGGGTCAGGCATTGAAGCTTTCTTT
>TRBV11-2|TRBJ2-1|-|15|TRBD2
CASSLVRTSPNEQFF
TGTGCCAGCAGCTTAGTTCGGACTAGCCCCAATGAGCAGTTCTTC
>TRBV27|TRBJ2-1|-|16|TRBD2
CASSFRSSGRRNEQFF
TGTGCCAGCAGTTTTCGATCTAGCGGGAGGAGAAATGAGCAGTTCTTC
>TRBV15|TRBJ1-2|-|14|-
CATSRGGTQGGYTF
TGTGCCACCAGCAGAGGAGGAACCCAAGGTGGCTACACCTTC
>TRBV5-4|TRBJ1-6|-|14|TRBD1
CASSLEAGGSPLHF
TGTGCCAGCAGTTTGGAAGCAGGGGGATCACCCCTCCACTTT
>TRBV5-1|TRBJ2-6|-|16|-
CASSYQDLSGANVLTF
TGCGCCAGCAGCTACCAGGATCTCTCTGGGGCCAACGTCCTGACTTTC
>TRBV27|TRBJ2-1|-|16|TRBD2
CASSLRLGTTYNEQFF
TGTGCCAGCAGCCTTCGCCTAGGGACTACATACAATGAGCAGTTCTTC
>TRBV5-1|TRBJ1-6|-|16|TRBD1
CASSPGTGESGSPLHF
TGCGCCAGCAGCCCTGGGACAGGGGAATCGGGTTCACCCCTCCACTTT
>TRBV7-9|TRBJ1-2|-|15|TRBD1
CASSPDRGRFYGYTF
TGTGCCAGCAGTCCTGACAGGGGGCGCTTCTATGGCTACACCTTC
>TRBV19|TRBJ2-5|-|18|-
CASSIVMGGGADPGTQYF
TGTGCCAGTAGTATTGTAATGGGTGGGGGGGCGGACCCTGGGACCCAGTACTTC
>TRBV7-2|TRBJ2-7|few|14|-
CASSLVKGASEQYF
TGTGCCAGCAGCTTAGTCAAGGGAGCGAGCGAGCAGTACTTC
>TRBV24-1|TRBJ1-1|-|13|-
CATSDLGGVGAFF
TGTGCCACCAGTGATTTGGGGGGGGTAGGAGCTTTCTTT
>TRBV13|TRBJ1-1|-|14|-
CASSLSTANTEAFF
TGTGCCAGCAGCCTTTCGACAGCGAACACTGAAGCTTTCTTT
>TRBV6-5|TRBJ2-7|-|12|-
CATILGVYEQYF
TGTGCCACTATCCTCGGTGTCTACGAGCAGTACTTC
>TRBV7-9|TRBJ2-5|many|16|-
CASSPTLRGQGETQYF
TGTGCCAGCAGCCCAACCCTTCGGGGTCAGGGGGAGACCCAGTACTTC
>TRBV5-6|TRBJ1-1|once|13|-
CASSGALVDEAFF
TGTGCCAGCAGCGGGGCCTTGGTTGACGAAGCTTTCTTT
>TRBV7-2|TRBJ1-2|-|14|-
CASSLRIGYYGYTF
TGTGCCAGCAGCTTACGAATCGGTTACTATGGCTACACCTTC
>TRBV15|TRBJ2-7|-|16|TRBD2
CATSRDKGSGRNEQYF
TGTGCCACCAGCAGAGATAAGGGTAGCGGGAGAAACGAGCAGTACTTC
>TRBV7-2|TRBJ2-2|-|14|TRBD2
CASSLGAGTGELFF
TGTGCCAGCAGCTTAGGAGCGGGAACCGGGGAGCTGTTTTTT
>TRBV19|TRBJ2-4|-|14|-
CASSMRGTQNIQYF
TGTGCCAGTAGTATGAGAGGGACTCAAAACATTCAGTACTTC
>TRBV19|TRBJ2-1|-|17|TRBD1
CASSIVPRDRLHNEQFF
TGTGCCAGTAGTATAGTTCCCCGGGACAGGTTACACAATGAGCAGTTCTTC
>TRBV10-3|TRBJ2-7|-|15|TRBD2
CAISEWAGGPYEQYF
TGTGCCATCAGTGAGTGGGCGGGAGGGCCCTACGAGCAGTACTTC
>TRBV2|TRBJ1-5|-|15|-
CASSEMQGPNQPQHF
TGTGCCAGCAGTGAAATGCAGGGGCCAAATCAGCCCCAGCATTTT
>TRBV18|TRBJ1-5|-|14|-
CASSRQIVDQPQHF
TGTGCCAGCTCACGACAGATTGTCGATCAGCCCCAGCATTTT